This T cell receptor (beta chain) was recovered during a study of shared clonotypes between healthy human individuals (dated by TCRdb to the early 2020s). Study-wide context: The cohort comprised a couple of women and a few men aged 18 to 49 years. Libraries were prepared and TCR repertoires were sequenced by different laboratories using diverse techniques, in order to increase sequencing depth and limit assay-specific biases. Leukapheresis yielded between about 0.94 and 9 billion PBMCs per donor. Blood TCR repertoires of 5 or 6 healthy adults were deeply sequenced to estimate repertoire size and the extent of clonotype sharing between individuals.

Taken from the germline V gene (reference sequence), the CDR1 and CDR2 loops are MNHEY and SMNVEV. V and J lose 3 bases and 3 bases, and a span of 14 bases separates them. The CDR3 contains 15 residues, cysteine and phenylalanine counted. Only the CDR3 portion is preserved as DNA: 45 bases, with reading frame beginning at the first base. Donors were healthy HIV-negative adults with no recently reported acute infections or vaccinations. Every donor was a Caucasian adult residing in Nashville, Tennessee, USA. For unsorted samples, around 90 million PBMCs were counted, and genomic DNA was extracted using the QIAamp DNA Blood Mini kit. Blood was obtained by leukapheresis, after which PBMCs were separated by Ficoll-Histopaque density gradient centrifugation and cryopreserved in liquid nitrogen vapor phase. Using the deep immunoSEQ assay, TCR CDR3 regions were amplified from genomic DNA by multiplex PCR. Extracted genomic DNA from each cell subset was spread evenly across all wells of several immunoSEQ 96-well plates, with each plate serving as a replicate. Each replicate PCR for unsorted PBMC received roughly 300 ng genomic DNA, equal to about 30,000 T cell genomes. Ten immunoSEQ deep assay plates were used to sequence unsorted PBMC genomic DNA. Purified libraries were measured with a Qubit 3.0 fluorometer, size-checked on a Bioanalyzer 2100, and measured again with the KAPA Library Quantification kit. A separate single-read 150-cycle Illumina NextSeq 550 flow cell was used to sequence each immunoSEQ 96-well plate. The authors processed their data as follows. Because the immunoSEQ output held only junctional sequences and lacked quality scores, the filtering could not match the filtering applied to full-length reads. Sequences were annotated with PyIR, a Python wrapper for IgBLAST v1.9, and V/J genes and CDR3 were assigned using IMGT germline references. Reads with weak V/J assignments (E-value above 1e-6), missing CDR3, stop codons, out-of-frame junctions, or ambiguous translated residues were removed. V3J clonotypes were defined as sequences sharing the same inferred V gene, J gene, and CDR3 amino acid sequence. The percentage overlap between two repertoires was calculated by dividing the number of shared unique clonotypes by the size of the smaller repertoire. Richness of each repertoire was evaluated using RTK rarefaction, the Chao1 estimator, and Recon v2.1 estimates of unobserved clonotypes. Entries here come from immuneACCESS through TCRdb and include only in-frame sequences with V and J called. Some clones fail to appear in such tables; in the studies checked, an unresolved V gene covers under half of the shortfall, and the cause of the remainder is unknown. The V and J calls and clone size come from that table; D and trimming were worked out from the DNA. The sample table records roughly 500,000 clones; 75% to 85% of these occur just once. The ten largest clones represent approximately 13% of the sample.

The paper as a whole reports these results and caveats: The genetic and exposure-history diversity represented was limited by the small number of donors. Sampling was limited to blood, and TCR repertoires in tissue likely differ from TCR repertoires in blood. Pairwise subsampling indicated that sequencing depth was expected to affect the degree of clonotype sharing among donors.

This clone is a singleton in its sample. The antigen it binds to is not known. Base-call qualities are not available, and no considerably larger clone is one nucleotide away. This clonotype originated in a woman in her thirties or forties in good health. Some clones in this sample may be carry-over from other donors' samples. Source material: PBMCs. The chain is made from TRBV27 and TRBJ1-1; too little of a D gene remains to name it. The CDR3 reads as follows: CASSLKGPPDTEAFF. The sequence in DNA is TGTGCCAGCAGTTTGAAGGGCCCCCCGGACACTGAAGCTTTCTTT.